This T cell receptor (beta chain) came from a study of vaccination effects on CD4 cells after COVID-19 (dated 2022 in TCRdb). At the level of the whole study: Two doses of either the BNT162b2 or the mRNA-1273 mRNA SARS-CoV-2 vaccine were administered to participants. In both COVID-19 convalescent patients and infection-naive vaccine recipients, the study compared SARS-CoV-2 spike-specific CD4+ TCR repertoires from before mRNA vaccination with those from after it. Altogether, approximately 10 COVID-19 convalescent patients and several SARS-CoV-2-naive healthy vaccine recipients made up the full study. In the study, cultures from other donors were sequenced using the Oncomine TCR Beta short-read assay on an Illumina iSeq 100. Overall study outcomes, separate from this receptor: Clones induced by infection and clones induced by vaccination both contracted markedly at late timepoints after vaccination, which fits with T cell responses waning over time. Among healthy vaccine recipients, nearly all vaccine-induced clones were SARS-CoV-2 mono-reactive, and just 1 of 255 was cross-reactive with common cold coronaviruses. The study was limited by a small number of convalescent patients, and early post-infection timepoints were lacking.

For CDR1 and CDR2, the germline V gene lists SGHRS and YFSETQ. The junction carries 12 bases between V and J, which are trimmed by 0 bases and 8 bases respectively. The CDR3 runs 14 residues from the cysteine to the phenylalanine. The CDR3 DNA has 42 bases and is translated from base 1. Library preparation was by the immunoSEQ multiplex PCR assay. DNA from the cultured, isolated CD4+ T cells was subjected to TCR beta CDR3 sequencing. In the source study's methods: Non-productive TCR sequences were removed and reads were trimmed to the CDR3 region, keeping CDR3s of at least 7 amino acids. Antigen-specific clonotypes were identified with the MANAFEST web app by comparing expansion in peptide wells against reference cultures. To be called positive, a clone needed expansion at FDR<0.05 compared with the reference and with all other wells, an odds ratio greater than 5, and a frequency greater than 0.1% in two replicate wells. Clonotypes significantly expanded in SARS-CoV-2 spike wells and in at least one common cold coronavirus spike condition were defined as cross-reactive. CDR3 similarity was assessed by Levenshtein distance using the stringdist R package, and unrooted trees were constructed with ape in R 3.6.1. TCRdb re-hosts the immuneACCESS table, in-frame sequences only. Its copies lack some clones; in the studies checked, an unresolved V gene accounts for under half of them, and the cause for the rest is not known. Clone size and V and J calls were adopted from that table, with D and trimming inferred from the DNA. The sample records 71,000 or so clones, approximately 70% of which are singletons. The biggest ten clones account for approximately 4.3% of the sample.

In the ViraFEST assay, PBMC were stimulated with viral peptide pools, and antigen-specific CD4+ T cell clonotypes were then identified by expansion using TCR sequencing. After approximately eleven days of culture, CD4+ T cells were isolated with the EasySep CD4+ T cell isolation kit. None of the healthy vaccine recipients had a prior SARS-CoV-2 infection, which was confirmed by nucleocapsid antibody tests that came back negative both before and after vaccination. Some 2 million PBMC per well were cultured in IMDM with about 4.6% human AB serum, roughly 10 IU/ml IL-2 and gentamicin, plus 10 ug/ml peptides. Half of the culture medium was replaced with fresh IL-2-containing medium on days 3 and 7. Unless noted otherwise, every peptide stimulation condition was grown in triplicate wells. Using Ficoll-Paque Plus gradient centrifugation, PBMC were separated from whole blood and then either used fresh or cryopreserved at -140C. The spike proteins of SARS-CoV-2 and of the common cold coronaviruses HCoV-NL63, HCoV-OC43 and HCoV-229E were spanned by overlapping peptide pools. The QIAamp micro DNA kit was used to extract genomic DNA from the cultured CD4+ T cells.

Concerning this clone itself: This receptor's antigen is unknown. No base qualities exist here, and no much larger clone lies one base off it.

The source material was CD4+ T cells from PBMCs cultured with HCoV-OC43 spike peptides, sampled before COVID-19 vaccination. The label giving this sample's cell subset or site can be read as: HCoV-OC43 spike overlapping peptide pool stimulation. The V and J genes are TRBV5-1 and TRBJ1-3, with TRBD1 tentatively as D gene (5 bases match). The clonotype originates from a human donor who received a COVID-19 vaccine. The DNA is TGCGCCAGCAGCTTGGCTGGGGGGTTTTACACCATATATTTT. Its translation reads: CASSLAGGFYTIYF.